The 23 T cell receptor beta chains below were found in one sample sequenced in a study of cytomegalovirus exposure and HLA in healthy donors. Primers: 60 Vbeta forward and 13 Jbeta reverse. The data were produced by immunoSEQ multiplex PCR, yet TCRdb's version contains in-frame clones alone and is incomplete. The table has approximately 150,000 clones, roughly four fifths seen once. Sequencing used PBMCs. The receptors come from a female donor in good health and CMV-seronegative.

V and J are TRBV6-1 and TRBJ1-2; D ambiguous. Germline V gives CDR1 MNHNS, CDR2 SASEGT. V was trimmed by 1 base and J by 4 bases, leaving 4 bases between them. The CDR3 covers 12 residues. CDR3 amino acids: CASSEGSYGYTF. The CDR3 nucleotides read TGTGCCAGCAGTGAAGGCAGCTATGGCTACACCTTC.

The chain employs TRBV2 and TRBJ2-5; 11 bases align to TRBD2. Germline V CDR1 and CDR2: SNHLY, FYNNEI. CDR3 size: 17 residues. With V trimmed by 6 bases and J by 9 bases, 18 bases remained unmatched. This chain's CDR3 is CASRHETGTSGSGAQYF. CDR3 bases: TGTGCCAGCAGACACGAGACCGGGACTAGCGGCTCCGGGGCCCAGTACTTC.

This CDR3 is CASSVTADFNYGYTF. The CDR3 region has the DNA TGTGCCAGCAGCGTTACAGCTGATTTTAACTATGGCTACACCTTC. The V gene is TRBV9, the J gene TRBJ1-2; D is undetermined. The V gene's germline CDR1 is SGDLS and CDR2 YYNGEE. Trimming removed 2 bases from V and 1 base from J, with 12 bases in between. The CDR3 sequence is 15 residues long.

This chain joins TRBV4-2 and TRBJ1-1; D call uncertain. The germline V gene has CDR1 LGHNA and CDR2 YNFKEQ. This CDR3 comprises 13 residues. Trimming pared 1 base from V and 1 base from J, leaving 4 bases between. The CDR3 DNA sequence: TGTGCCAGCAGCCAAGGCGAGAACACTGAAGCTTTCTTT. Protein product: CASSQGENTEAFF.

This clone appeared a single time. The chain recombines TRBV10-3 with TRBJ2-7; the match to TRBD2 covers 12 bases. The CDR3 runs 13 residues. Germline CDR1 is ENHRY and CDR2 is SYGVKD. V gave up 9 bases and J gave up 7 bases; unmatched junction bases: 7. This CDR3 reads CAIGLAGQGEQYF. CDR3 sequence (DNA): TGTGCCATTGGACTAGCGGGACAGGGAGAGCAGTACTTC.

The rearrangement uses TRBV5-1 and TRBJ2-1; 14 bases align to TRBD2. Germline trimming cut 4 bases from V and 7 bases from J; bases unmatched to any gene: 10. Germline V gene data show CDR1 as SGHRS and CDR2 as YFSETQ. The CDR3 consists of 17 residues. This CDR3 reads CASSTPGTSGSMNEQFF. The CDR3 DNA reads TGCGCCAGCAGCACACCCGGGACTAGCGGGAGCATGAATGAGCAGTTCTTC.

In DNA form, the CDR3 reads TGTGCCAGCAGGATCAGGGGTTCGGGCGGGGAGCTGTTTTTT. This gives the protein CASRIRGSGGELFF. The chain recombines TRBV6-5 with TRBJ2-2; TRBD1 is a possible D gene (6 bases). V was trimmed by 6 bases and J by 7 bases, leaving 15 bases between them. CDR1 MNHEY and CDR2 SVGAGI come from the germline V gene. The length of the CDR3 is 14 residues.

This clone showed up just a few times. The CDR3 sequence: CASREASHEQYF. The DNA for the CDR3 is TGCGCCAGCCGGGAGGCAAGCCACGAGCAGTACTTC. The chain is built from TRBV5-1 and TRBJ2-5; 7 bases line up with TRBD2. The DNA end favors TRBJ2-7, so the J call may be wrong. The CDR3 totals 12 residues. The germline V gene has CDR1 SGHRS and CDR2 YFSETQ.

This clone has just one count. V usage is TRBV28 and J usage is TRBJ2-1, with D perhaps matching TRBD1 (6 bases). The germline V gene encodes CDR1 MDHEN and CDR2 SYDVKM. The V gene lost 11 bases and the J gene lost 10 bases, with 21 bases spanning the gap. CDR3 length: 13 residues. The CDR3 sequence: CAGTKRGAEEQFF. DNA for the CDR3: TGTGCCGGGACAAAACGTGGGGCCGAGGAGCAGTTCTTC.

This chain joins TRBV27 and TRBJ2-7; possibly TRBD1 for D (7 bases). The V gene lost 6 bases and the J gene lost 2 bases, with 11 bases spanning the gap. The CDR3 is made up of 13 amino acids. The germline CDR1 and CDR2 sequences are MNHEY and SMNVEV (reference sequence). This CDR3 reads CASSSGGPYEQYF. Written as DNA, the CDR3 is TGTGCCAGCAGCTCAGGGGGGCCCTACGAGCAGTACTTC.

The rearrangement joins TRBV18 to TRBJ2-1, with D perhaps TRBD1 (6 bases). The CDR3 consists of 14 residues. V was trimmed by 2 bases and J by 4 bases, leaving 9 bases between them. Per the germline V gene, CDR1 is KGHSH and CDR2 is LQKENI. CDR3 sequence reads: CASSPEGHYNEQFF. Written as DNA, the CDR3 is TGTGCCAGCTCACCAGAGGGACATTACAATGAGCAGTTCTTC.

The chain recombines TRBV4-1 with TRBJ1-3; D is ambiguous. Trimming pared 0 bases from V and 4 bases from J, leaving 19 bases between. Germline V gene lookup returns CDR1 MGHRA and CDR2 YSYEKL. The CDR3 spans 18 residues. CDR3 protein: CASSQEQVREGSGNTIYF. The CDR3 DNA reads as TGCGCCAGCAGCCAAGAACAAGTCCGGGAGGGTTCGGGAAACACCATATATTTT.

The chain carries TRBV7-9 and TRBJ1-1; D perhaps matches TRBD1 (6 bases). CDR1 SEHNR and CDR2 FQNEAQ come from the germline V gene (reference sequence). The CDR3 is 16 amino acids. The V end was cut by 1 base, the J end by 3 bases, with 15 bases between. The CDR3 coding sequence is TGTGCCAGCAGCTTAGATAGGGGCAGGGGCGACACTGAAGCTTTCTTT. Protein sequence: CASSLDRGRGDTEAFF.

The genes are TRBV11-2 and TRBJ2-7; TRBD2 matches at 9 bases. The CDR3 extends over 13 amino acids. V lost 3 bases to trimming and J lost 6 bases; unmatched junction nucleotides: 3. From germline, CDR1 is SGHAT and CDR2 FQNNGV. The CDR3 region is CASSFLREGEQYF. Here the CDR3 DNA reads TGTGCCAGCAGCTTTTTGCGGGAGGGCGAGCAGTACTTC.

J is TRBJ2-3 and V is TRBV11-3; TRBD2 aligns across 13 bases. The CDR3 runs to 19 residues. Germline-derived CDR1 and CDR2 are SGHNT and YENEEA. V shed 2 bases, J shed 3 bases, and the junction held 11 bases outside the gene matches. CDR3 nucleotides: TGTGCCAGCAGCTTAACCAGGACTAGCGGGGGAAAGGGAACAGATACGCAGTATTTT. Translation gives CASSLTRTSGGKGTDTQYF. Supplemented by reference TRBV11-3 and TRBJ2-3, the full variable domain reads EAGVVQSPRYKIIEKKQPVAFWCNPISGHNTLYWYLQNLGQGPELLIRYENEEAVDDSQLPKDRFSAERLKGVDSTLKIQPAELGDSAVYLCASSLTRTSGGKGTDTQYFGPGTRLTVL.

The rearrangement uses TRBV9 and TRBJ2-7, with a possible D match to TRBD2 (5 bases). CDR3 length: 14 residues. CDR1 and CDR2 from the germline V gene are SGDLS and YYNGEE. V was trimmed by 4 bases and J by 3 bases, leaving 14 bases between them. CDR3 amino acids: CASSSRTPDYEQYF. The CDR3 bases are TGTGCCAGCAGCTCCCGGACTCCAGACTACGAGCAGTACTTC. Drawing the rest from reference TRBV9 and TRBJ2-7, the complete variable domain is DSGVTQTPKHLITATGQRVTLRCSPRSGDLSVYWYQQSLDQGLQFLIQYYNGEERAKGNILERFSAQQFPDLHSELNLSSLELGDSALYFCASSSRTPDYEQYFGPGTRLTVT.

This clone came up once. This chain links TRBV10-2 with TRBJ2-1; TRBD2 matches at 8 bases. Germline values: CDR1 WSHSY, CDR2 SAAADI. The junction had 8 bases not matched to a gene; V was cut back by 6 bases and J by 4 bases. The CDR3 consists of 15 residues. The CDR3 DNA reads TGCGCCAGCAGCGAAGCTAGCGGGCCATACAATGAGCAGTTCTTC. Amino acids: CASSEASGPYNEQFF.

Here the CDR3 reads CASRSSGRAMHEQYF. CDR3 bases: TGTGCCAGCAGATCTAGCGGGAGGGCCATGCACGAGCAGTACTTC. The genes are TRBV21-1 and TRBJ2-7; the table's D gene call, TRBD2, was not cross checked with the DNA. TRBV21-1 is deemed a pseudogene. The CDR3 has 15 amino acids.

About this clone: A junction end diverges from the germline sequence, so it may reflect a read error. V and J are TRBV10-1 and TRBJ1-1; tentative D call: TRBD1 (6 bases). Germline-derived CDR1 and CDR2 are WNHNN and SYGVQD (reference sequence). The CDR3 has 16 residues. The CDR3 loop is CAGSGQGHLANTEAFF. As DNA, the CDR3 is TGCGCCGGCAGCGGTCAGGGACATCTGGCCAACACTGAAGCTTTCTTT.

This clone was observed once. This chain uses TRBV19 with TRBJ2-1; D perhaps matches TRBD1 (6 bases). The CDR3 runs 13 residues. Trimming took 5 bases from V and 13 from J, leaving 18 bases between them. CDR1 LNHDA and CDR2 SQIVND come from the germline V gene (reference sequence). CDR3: CASSFSTGLRQFF. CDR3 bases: TGTGCCAGTAGTTTCTCAACAGGGTTAAGACAGTTCTTC.

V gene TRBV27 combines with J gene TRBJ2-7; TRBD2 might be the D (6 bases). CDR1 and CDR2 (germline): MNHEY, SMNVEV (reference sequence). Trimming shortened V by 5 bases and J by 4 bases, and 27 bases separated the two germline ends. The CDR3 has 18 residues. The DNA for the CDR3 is TGTGCCAGCAGTCCCTACATGACGGGTATGGAGGGATTATACGAGCAGTACTTC. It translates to CASSPYMTGMEGLYEQYF.

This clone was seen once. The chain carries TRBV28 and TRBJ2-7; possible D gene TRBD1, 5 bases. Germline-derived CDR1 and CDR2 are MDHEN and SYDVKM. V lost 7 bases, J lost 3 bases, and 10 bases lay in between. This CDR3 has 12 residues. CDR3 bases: TGTGCCAGCACCCTGCAGGGCTACGAGCAGTACTTC. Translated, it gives CASTLQGYEQYF.

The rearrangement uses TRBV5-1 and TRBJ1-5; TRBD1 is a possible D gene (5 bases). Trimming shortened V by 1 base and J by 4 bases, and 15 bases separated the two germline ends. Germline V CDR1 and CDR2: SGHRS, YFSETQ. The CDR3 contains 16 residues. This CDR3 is CASSLMGGSQNQPQHF. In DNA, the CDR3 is TGCGCCAGCAGCTTGATGGGGGGATCTCAGAATCAGCCCCAGCATTTT.